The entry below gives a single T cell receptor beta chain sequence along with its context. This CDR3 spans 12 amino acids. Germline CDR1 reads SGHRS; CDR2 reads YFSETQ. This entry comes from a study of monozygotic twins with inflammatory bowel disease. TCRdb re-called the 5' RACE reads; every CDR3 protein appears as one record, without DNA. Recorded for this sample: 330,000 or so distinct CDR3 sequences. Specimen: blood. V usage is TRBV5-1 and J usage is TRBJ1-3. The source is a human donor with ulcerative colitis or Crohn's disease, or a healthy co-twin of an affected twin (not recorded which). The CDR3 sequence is CASCEPGSTIYF.